Sequencing of this T cell receptor beta chain was carried out in a study of T cells in Graves' hyperthyroidism and ophthalmopathy. As for the study in general: Peripheral blood sampling occurred at initial diagnosis, before any treatment.

Ophthalmopathy patients had moderate-to-severe active disease, CAS ≥3, NOSPECS ≥4, and disease duration under 3 months. Thyroid ultrasound, orbital computed tomography, clinical symptoms, and serum thyroxine and TRAb underpinned diagnoses. Germline assignment: CDR1 LNHDA and CDR2 SQIVND (reference sequence). Trimming took 5 bases from V and 10 from J, leaving 12 bases between them. The CDR3 extends over 11 amino acids. Amplification targeted TCR beta CDR3 regions from RNA transcripts. TCR CDR3 underwent first-round RT-PCR with the HTBI primer set. TCRdb reprocessed the multiplex PCR reads via MiXCR and lists one record per CDR3 protein. The sample has a few hundred thousand distinct CDR3 sequences, approximately 17% seen once; the top ten hold less than 45%.

The source of this sequence is a man between 18 and 29 years old with Graves' ophthalmopathy. The specimen was blood. This chain connects TRBV19 to TRBJ2-7, with D possibly being TRBD2 (6 bases). CDR3 in amino acids: CASSWRGEQYF. Written as DNA, the CDR3 is TGTGCCAGTAGTTGGCGGGGAGAACAGTACTTC. Drawing the rest from reference TRBV19 and TRBJ2-7, the complete variable domain is DGGITQSPKYLFRKEGQNVTLSCEQNLNHDAMYWYRQDPGQGLRLIYYSQIVNDFQKGDIAEGYSVSREKKESFPLTVTSAQKNPTAFYLCASSWRGEQYFGPGTRLTVT.